This entry describes one T cell receptor beta chain. This sample also contains other DNA sequences that code for the same CDR3. The source of the sample is a study of blood T cell repertoires in COVID-19. Here immunoSEQ multiplex PCR was the method, and the copy in TCRdb shows in-frame clones only, minus some. The sample lists approximately 300,000 clones; around 83% were seen once. V shed 4 bases and J shed 3 bases, with 14 bases lying between them. This CDR3 is built from 15 residues. Germline V CDR1 and CDR2: SGHRS, YFSETQ. The TCR was taken from a woman aged 45-65 years with acute or convalescent COVID-19. Sequenced: peripheral blood. The gene calls are TRBV5-1 and TRBJ2-1; possibly TRBD1 for D (7 bases). CDR3: CASSLGQTSYNEQFF. The CDR3 region has the DNA TGCGCCAGCAGCCTGGGACAGACTAGCTACAATGAGCAGTTCTTC. Based on the CDR3 plus reference TRBV5-1 and TRBJ2-1, the full variable domain is KAGVTQTPRYLIKTRGQQVTLSCSPISGHRSVSWYQQTPGQGLQFLFEYFSETQRNKGNFPGRFSGRQFSNSRSEMNVSTLELGDSALYLCASSLGQTSYNEQFFGPGTRLTVL.